The rows below give T cell receptor beta chains drawn from one sample of a study of shared clonotypes between healthy human individuals. Clones were read by immunoSEQ multiplex PCR, and TCRdb kept only the in-frame ones, dropping some. The profile shows around 2.1 million clones, 93% of them singletons. The sequenced sample was naive CD8+ T cells from PBMCs. These receptors were taken from a young man in good health. Some clones in this sample may be carry-over from other donors' samples. The CDR3 runs from the conserved cysteine through the conserved F or W. The order of the fields is V gene, D gene, clone size, J gene, CDR3 protein, CDR3 DNA. D genes are given only for firm matches. Not every row has a clone size; where given, it reads once, few, many or a size class.

TRBV10-1	-	-	TRBJ2-1	CASRPPGVVYNEQFF	TGCGCCAGCAGGCCTCCGGGAGTTGTATACAATGAGCAGTTCTTC
TRBV19	-	-	TRBJ1-2	CASSTLDEFYGYTF	TGTGCCAGTAGTACATTGGACGAGTTCTATGGCTACACCTTC
TRBV27	TRBD1	-	TRBJ2-5	CASSSRWTGLLTAETQYF	TGTGCCAGCAGTTCCCGGTGGACAGGACTCCTAACGGCAGAGACCCAGTACTTC
TRBV15	-	-	TRBJ2-1	CATSRDGGDLAEQFF	TGTGCCACCAGCAGAGATGGGGGAGACCTTGCTGAGCAGTTCTTC
TRBV11-2	TRBD1	-	TRBJ2-7	CASSPWDRVRFEQYF	TGTGCCAGCAGCCCATGGGACAGGGTTAGGTTCGAGCAGTACTTC
TRBV28	TRBD2	-	TRBJ2-3	CASARGTSGPTDTQYF	TGTGCCAGCGCACGAGGGACTAGCGGTCCCACAGATACGCAGTATTTT
TRBV7-9	-	-	TRBJ2-7	CASSPDKYEQYF	TGTGCCAGCAGCCCCGACAAGTACGAGCAGTACTTC
TRBV7-9	TRBD1	-	TRBJ2-1	CASSVTGTGLRNEQFF	TGTGCCAGCAGCGTCACCGGGACAGGGTTGAGGAATGAGCAGTTCTTC
TRBV10-3	TRBD2	-	TRBJ2-4	CAISEPGEGKNIQYF	TGTGCCATCAGTGAGCCCGGGGAGGGTAAAAACATTCAGTACTTC
TRBV19	TRBD2	-	TRBJ2-7	CASSPNLAVRVQEQYF	TGTGCCAGTAGTCCCAACCTAGCGGTGAGGGTACAGGAGCAGTACTTC
TRBV7-9	-	-	TRBJ2-7	CASSSVSWYEQYF	TGTGCCAGCAGCTCGGTTTCGTGGTACGAGCAGTACTTC
TRBV19	-	few	TRBJ1-1	CASSIARGNANTEAFF	TGTGCCAGTAGTATTGCGAGAGGGAACGCAAACACTGAAGCTTTCTTT
TRBV27	-	-	TRBJ2-7	CASSSPVGFFGLYF	TGTGCCAGCAGTTCCCCCGTCGGGTTTTTTGGTCTGTACTTC
TRBV5-5	-	-	TRBJ2-5	CASSLWTAETQYF	TGTGCCAGCAGCTTGTGGACAGCAGAGACCCAGTACTTC
TRBV27	-	-	TRBJ2-4	CASSLSAGDAKNIQYF	TGTGCCAGCAGTTTATCGGCCGGGGATGCCAAAAACATTCAGTACTTC
TRBV28	TRBD1	-	TRBJ1-2	CASSLGDPLSTGKGYGYTF	TGTGCCAGCAGTTTAGGGGATCCCCTTTCGACAGGGAAGGGCTATGGCTACACCTTC
TRBV29-1	TRBD1	-	TRBJ1-1	CSVEPTGFVRNTEAFF	TGCAGCGTAGAACCGACAGGGTTCGTTAGGAACACTGAAGCTTTCTTT
TRBV10-1	TRBD2	-	TRBJ2-1	CASSEGPSGRNEQFF	TGCGCCAGCAGTGAAGGTCCTAGCGGGAGGAATGAGCAGTTCTTC
TRBV4-2	TRBD2	-	TRBJ2-1	CASSQDLDSGRLFHNEQFF	TGTGCCAGCAGCCAAGATCTGGATAGCGGGAGACTATTCCACAATGAGCAGTTCTTC
TRBV9	-	-	TRBJ2-7	CASSVGWLGSLEQYF	TGTGCCAGCAGCGTAGGATGGCTTGGCTCCCTGGAGCAGTACTTC
TRBV7-8	TRBD1	-	TRBJ2-1	CASSESPGQYNEQFF	TGTGCCAGCAGCGAATCCCCGGGACAGTACAATGAGCAGTTCTTC
TRBV7-8	-	-	TRBJ1-5	CASSLGPGVNQPQHF	TGTGCCAGCAGCTTAGGGCCGGGGGTGAATCAGCCCCAGCATTTT
TRBV2	TRBD1	-	TRBJ2-7	CASSGLSQDRSSYEQYF	TGTGCCAGCAGTGGACTCTCTCAGGACAGGAGCTCCTACGAGCAGTACTTC
TRBV28	-	-	TRBJ1-2	CASSGEHGGGVYGYTF	TGTGCCAGCAGCGGAGAACACGGAGGGGGAGTCTATGGCTACACCTTC
TRBV10-3	TRBD2	-	TRBJ2-7	CAISVSGTSETYEQYF	TGTGCCATCAGCGTCTCCGGGACTAGCGAGACCTACGAGCAGTACTTC
TRBV7-9	TRBD2	-	TRBJ2-7	CASSFGVSGNLHEQYF	TGTGCCAGCAGCTTCGGTGTTAGCGGGAACCTCCACGAGCAGTACTTC
TRBV10-3	-	-	TRBJ1-3	CAISDREVTGNTIYF	TGTGCCATCAGTGACCGGGAGGTGACTGGAAACACCATATATTTT
TRBV28	-	-	TRBJ2-5	CASTSDSQETQYF	TGTGCCAGCACCTCGGACAGCCAAGAGACCCAGTACTTC
TRBV5-6	-	-	TRBJ2-1	CASSPGVGNEQFF	TGTGCCAGCAGCCCAGGGGTGGGTAATGAGCAGTTCTTC
TRBV5-4	-	-	TRBJ2-7	CASSLGLTALEQYF	TGTGCCAGCAGCTTGGGACTTACAGCCCTGGAGCAGTACTTC
TRBV29-1	-	-	TRBJ1-3	CSVETGRSSGNTIYF	TGCAGCGTTGAGACTGGCAGGAGCTCTGGAAACACCATATATTTT
TRBV29-1	-	-	TRBJ1-2	CSVEEQGKTGYTF	TGCAGCGTTGAAGAACAGGGTAAGACGGGCTACACCTTC
TRBV27	-	-	TRBJ2-7	CASSWGGPITYEQYF	TGTGCCAGCAGTTGGGGGGGCCCTATAACCTACGAGCAGTACTTC
TRBV6-5	-	-	TRBJ1-5	CASSSPTGRGDQPQHF	TGTGCCAGCAGTTCACCTACTGGCAGGGGTGATCAGCCCCAGCATTTT
TRBV7-9	TRBD1	-	TRBJ1-1	CASSSTGWNTEAFF	TGTGCCAGCAGTTCGACAGGGTGGAACACTGAAGCTTTCTTT
TRBV7-9	-	-	TRBJ2-7	CASSLGEGTFFEQYF	TGTGCCAGCAGCTTAGGCGAGGGCACGTTCTTCGAGCAGTACTTC
TRBV10-3	TRBD2	-	TRBJ2-7	CAISSGESSYEQYF	TGTGCCATCAGTAGCGGGGAGTCCTCCTACGAGCAGTACTTC
TRBV27	TRBD2	-	TRBJ2-7	CASRRGTSGRGSYEQYF	TGTGCCAGCAGACGGGGGACTAGCGGGAGAGGTTCCTACGAGCAGTACTTC
TRBV19	TRBD1	once	TRBJ2-2	CASTPDRDTGELFF	TGTGCCAGTACCCCTGACAGGGACACCGGGGAGCTGTTTTTT
TRBV5-1	TRBD1	-	TRBJ2-7	CASSPRDSEYDGQYF	TGCGCCAGCAGCCCAAGGGACAGCGAGTACGACGGGCAGTACTTC
TRBV10-1	TRBD1	-	TRBJ2-3	CASSESGTGGFQTQYF	TGCGCCAGCAGTGAGTCCGGGACAGGGGGATTTCAGACGCAGTATTTT
TRBV4-3	-	-	TRBJ2-2	CASSQDSGGELFF	TGCGCCAGCAGCCAAGATTCGGGGGGGGAGCTGTTTTTT
TRBV29-1	TRBD2	-	TRBJ2-3	CSVDPGLAGGHTDTQYF	TGCAGCGTTGATCCGGGACTAGCGGGAGGCCACACAGATACGCAGTATTTT
TRBV15	-	-	TRBJ2-1	CATSGGTVSYNEQFF	TGTGCCACCAGCGGGGGGACAGTCTCCTACAATGAGCAGTTCTTC
TRBV25-1	TRBD2	-	TRBJ2-7	CASSPGGGTHFDEQYF	TGTGCCAGCAGTCCCGGGGGGGGGACCCATTTTGACGAGCAGTACTTC
TRBV7-9	-	-	TRBJ2-1	CASSPWGSSYNEQFF	TGTGCCAGCAGCCCGTGGGGGAGCTCCTACAATGAGCAGTTCTTC
TRBV18	-	-	TRBJ2-3	CASSPPGFIGGAVGTDTQYF	TGTGCCAGCTCACCACCAGGCTTTATCGGGGGAGCGGTTGGCACAGATACGCAGTATTTT
TRBV30	-	-	TRBJ2-7	CAWESGGYEQYF	TGTGCCTGGGAGAGCGGAGGGTACGAGCAGTACTTC
TRBV11-2	-	few	TRBJ1-1	CASSLPPGQNTEAFF	TGTGCCAGCAGCTTACCCCCGGGACAGAACACTGAAGCTTTCTTT
TRBV11-2	-	-	TRBJ1-2	CASSLGGRSYGYTF	TGTGCCAGCAGCTTAGGCGGGCGCAGCTATGGCTACACCTTC
TRBV11-2	-	-	TRBJ2-1	CASSLAPPQRPHNEQFF	TGTGCCAGCAGCTTAGCCCCACCGCAGCGCCCACACAATGAGCAGTTCTTC
TRBV7-2	TRBD2	once	TRBJ2-7	CASSPAGRRSSYEQYF	TGTGCCAGCAGCCCAGCGGGACGCCGTAGCTCCTACGAGCAGTACTTC
TRBV27	-	once	TRBJ2-5	CASSQKYQETQYF	TGTGCCAGCAGCCAGAAATACCAAGAGACCCAGTACTTC
TRBV7-9	-	-	TRBJ2-1	CASSPGTGGAYNEQFF	TGTGCCAGCAGCCCGGGCACAGGGGGGGCCTACAATGAGCAGTTCTTC
TRBV6-5	-	-	TRBJ2-3	CASWTTSTDTQYF	TGTGCCAGCTGGACGACTAGCACAGATACGCAGTATTTT
TRBV28	-	once	TRBJ2-1	CASSPVRSASNEQFF	TGTGCCAGCAGCCCGGTCAGGTCAGCTTCCAATGAGCAGTTCTTC
TRBV6-5	TRBD1	-	TRBJ2-7	CASSLDRGTYEQYF	TGTGCCAGCAGTTTGGACAGGGGGACCTACGAGCAGTACTTC
TRBV27	TRBD1	-	TRBJ2-3	CASTGTGQSSDTQYF	TGTGCCAGCACCGGGACAGGCCAATCGAGTGATACGCAGTATTTT
TRBV9	TRBD2	-	TRBJ2-1	CASSALSGNSYNEQFF	TGTGCCAGCAGTGCCCTCAGCGGGAACTCCTACAATGAGCAGTTCTTC
TRBV7-6	-	-	TRBJ2-7	CASSLTRGEQYF	TGTGCCAGCAGCTTAACCAGGGGCGAGCAGTACTTC